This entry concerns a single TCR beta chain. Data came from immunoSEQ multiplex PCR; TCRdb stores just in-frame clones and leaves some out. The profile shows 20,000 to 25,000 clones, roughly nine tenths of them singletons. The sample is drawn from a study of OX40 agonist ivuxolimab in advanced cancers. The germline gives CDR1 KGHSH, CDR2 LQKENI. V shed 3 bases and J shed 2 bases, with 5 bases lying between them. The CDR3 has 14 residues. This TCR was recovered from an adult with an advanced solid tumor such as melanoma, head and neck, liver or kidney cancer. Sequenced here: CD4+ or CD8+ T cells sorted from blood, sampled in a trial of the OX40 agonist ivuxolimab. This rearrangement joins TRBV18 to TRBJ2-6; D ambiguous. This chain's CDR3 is CASSPGAGANVLTF. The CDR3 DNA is TGTGCCAGCTCACCGGGCGCTGGGGCCAACGTCCTGACTTTC.